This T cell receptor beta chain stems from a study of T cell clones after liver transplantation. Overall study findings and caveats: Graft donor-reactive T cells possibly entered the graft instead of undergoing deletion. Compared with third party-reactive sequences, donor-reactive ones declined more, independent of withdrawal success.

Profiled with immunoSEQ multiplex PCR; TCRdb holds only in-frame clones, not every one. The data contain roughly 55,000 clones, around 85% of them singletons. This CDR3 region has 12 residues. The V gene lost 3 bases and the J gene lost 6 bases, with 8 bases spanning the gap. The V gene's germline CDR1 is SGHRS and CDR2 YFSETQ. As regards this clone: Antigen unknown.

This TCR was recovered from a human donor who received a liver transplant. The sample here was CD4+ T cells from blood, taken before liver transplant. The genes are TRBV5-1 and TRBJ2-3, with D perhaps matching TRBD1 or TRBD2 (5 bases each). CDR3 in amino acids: CASSSWGDTQYF. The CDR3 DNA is TGCGCCAGCAGCTCCTGGGGGGATACGCAGTATTTT. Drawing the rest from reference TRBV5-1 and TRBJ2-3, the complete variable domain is KAGVTQTPRYLIKTRGQQVTLSCSPISGHRSVSWYQQTPGQGLQFLFEYFSETQRNKGNFPGRFSGRQFSNSRSEMNVSTLELGDSALYLCASSSWGDTQYFGPGTRLTVL.